This TCR beta chain was obtained from a study of CD8 T cells in Susac syndrome. The CDR3 sequence is 12 residues long. Germline V gives CDR1 SQVTM, CDR2 ANQGSEA. Between the trimmed V and J ends, which lost 6 bases and 2 bases, there was a span of 11 bases. This clonotype has just a few counts. RNA in amounts of about 0.5 to 1 ug was reverse transcribed with random hexamers. TCRdb reprocessed the immunoSEQ multiplex PCR reads via MiXCR and lists one record per CDR3 protein. The sample carries 180,000 or so distinct CDR3 sequences, about 95% recorded once. This TCR was sampled from a human donor in good health. The material sequenced was CD4+ T cells from PBMCs. This chain connects TRBV29-1 to TRBJ2-7, with D perhaps TRBD1 (6 bases). The CDR3 is CSVGTSTYEQYF. CDR3 coding DNA: TGCAGCGTCGGGACATCTACCTACGAGCAGTACTTC.